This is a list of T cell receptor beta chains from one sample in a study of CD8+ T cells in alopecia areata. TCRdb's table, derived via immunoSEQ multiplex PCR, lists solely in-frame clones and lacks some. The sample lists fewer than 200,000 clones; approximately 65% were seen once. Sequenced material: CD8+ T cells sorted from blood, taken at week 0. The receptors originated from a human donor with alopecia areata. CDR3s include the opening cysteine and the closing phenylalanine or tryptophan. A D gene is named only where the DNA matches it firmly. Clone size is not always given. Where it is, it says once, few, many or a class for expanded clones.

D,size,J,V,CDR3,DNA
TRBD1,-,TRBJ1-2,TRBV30,CAWTQGEANYGYTF,TGTGCCTGGACACAGGGGGAAGCTAACTATGGCTACACCTTC
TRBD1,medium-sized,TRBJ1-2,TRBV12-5,CASGLVKGQGALSYGYTF,TGTGCTAGTGGTTTGGTAAAGGGACAGGGGGCTTTATCCTATGGCTACACCTTC
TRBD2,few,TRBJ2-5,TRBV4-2,CASSQEIAGGQETQYF,TGTGCCAGCAGCCAAGAAATAGCGGGGGGTCAAGAGACCCAGTACTTC
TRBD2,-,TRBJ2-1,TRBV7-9,CASSSTSSYNEQFF,TGTGCCAGCAGCTCGACTAGCAGCTACAATGAGCAGTTCTTC
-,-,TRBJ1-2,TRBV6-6,CASSETRGGTF,TGTGCCAGCAGCGAGACACGCGGGGGCACCTTC
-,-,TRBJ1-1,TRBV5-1,CASSFSGVGTEAFF,TGCGCCAGCAGTTTTAGCGGAGTTGGAACTGAAGCTTTCTTT
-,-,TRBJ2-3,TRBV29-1,CSVDGMGGLWDTQYF,TGCAGCGTTGACGGAATGGGTGGGTTGTGGGATACGCAGTATTTT
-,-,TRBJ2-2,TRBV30,CAWGGTGNTGELFF,TGTGCCTGGGGCGGGACGGGGAACACCGGGGAGCTGTTTTTT
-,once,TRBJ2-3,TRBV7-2,CASSPRRVSSTDTQYF,TGTGCCAGCAGCCCACGGAGGGTTAGCAGCACAGATACGCAGTATTTT
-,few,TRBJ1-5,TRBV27,CASSTGGGGYQPQHF,TGTGCCAGCAGTACTGGGGGGGGCGGGTATCAGCCCCAGCATTTT
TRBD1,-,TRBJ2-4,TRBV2,CASGWGQVNALAKNIQYF,TGTGCCAGCGGATGGGGACAGGTCAATGCCCTAGCCAAAAACATTCAGTACTTC
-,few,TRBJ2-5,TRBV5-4,CASRINVAQETQYF,TGTGCCAGCAGGATTAACGTGGCCCAAGAGACCCAGTACTTC
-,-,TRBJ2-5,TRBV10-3,CAISERRGETQYF,TGTGCCATCAGTGAGCGCAGGGGAGAGACCCAGTACTTC
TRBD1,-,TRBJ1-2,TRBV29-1,CSVPGTGYGYTF,TGCAGCGTTCCCGGGACAGGGTATGGCTACACCTTC
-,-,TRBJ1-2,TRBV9,CASSDSRLGGGYGYTF,TGTGCCAGCAGCGATTCCAGACTTGGGGGCGGCTATGGCTACACCTTC
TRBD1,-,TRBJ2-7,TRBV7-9,CAIPGQGPYEQYF,TGTGCCATCCCGGGACAGGGCCCCTACGAGCAGTACTTC
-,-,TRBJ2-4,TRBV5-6,CASSLGFGADIQYF,TGTGCCAGCAGCCTTGGCTTCGGGGCCGACATTCAGTACTTC
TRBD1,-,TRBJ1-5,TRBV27,CASSSDRAYNQPQHF,TGTGCCAGCAGTTCGGACAGGGCATACAATCAGCCCCAGCATTTT
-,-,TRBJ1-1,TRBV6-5,CASSLRTGLITEAFF,TGTGCCAGCAGTCTAAGGACCGGCCTAATAACTGAAGCTTTCTTT
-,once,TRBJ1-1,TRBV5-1,CASSLQGTGTEAFF,TGCGCCAGCAGCTTGCAGGGGACGGGCACTGAAGCTTTCTTT
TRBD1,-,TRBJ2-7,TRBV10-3,CAISPGTGIYEQYF,TGTGCCATCAGCCCCGGGACAGGGATCTACGAGCAGTACTTC
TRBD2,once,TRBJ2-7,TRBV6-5,CASRTTSPYEQYF,TGTGCCAGCAGAACGACTAGCCCCTACGAGCAGTACTTC
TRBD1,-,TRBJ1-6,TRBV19,CASSMNRGYSDSPLHF,TGTGCCAGTAGTATGAACAGGGGGTACTCGGATTCACCCCTCCACTTT
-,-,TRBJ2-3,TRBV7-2,CASSQTGRADTQYF,TGTGCCAGCAGCCAGACCGGGAGAGCAGATACGCAGTATTTT
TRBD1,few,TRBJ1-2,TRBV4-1,CASSPDDREYGYTF,TGCGCCAGCAGCCCAGACGACAGGGAGTATGGCTACACCTTC
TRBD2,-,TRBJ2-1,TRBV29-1,CSVEESGGPSPYNEQFF,TGCAGCGTTGAAGAATCGGGGGGGCCGTCCCCCTACAATGAGCAGTTCTTC
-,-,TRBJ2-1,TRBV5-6,CASSLGTNEQFF,TGTGCCAGCAGCTTGGGGACCAATGAGCAGTTCTTC
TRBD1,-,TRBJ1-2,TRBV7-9,CASSIATGHYGYTF,TGTGCCAGCAGCATCGCGACAGGGCACTATGGCTACACCTTC
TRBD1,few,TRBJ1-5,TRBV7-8,CASSFGTGASNQPQHF,TGTGCCAGCAGCTTCGGGACAGGGGCTAGCAATCAGCCCCAGCATTTT
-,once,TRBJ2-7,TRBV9,CASSASGGSSEQYF,TGTGCCAGCAGCGCCTCGGGCGGTTCATCCGAGCAGTACTTC
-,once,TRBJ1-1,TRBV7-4,CASSPDTEAFF,TGTGCCAGCAGCCCAGATACTGAAGCTTTCTTT
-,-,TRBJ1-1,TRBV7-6,CASSLGGMNTEAFF,TGTGCCAGCAGCTTAGGAGGAATGAACACTGAAGCTTTCTTT
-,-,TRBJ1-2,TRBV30,CAWSVGTAYGYTF,TGTGCCTGGAGTGTCGGGACTGCTTATGGCTACACCTTC
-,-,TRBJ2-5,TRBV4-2,CASSQGVTVQETQYF,TGTGCCAGCAGCCAAGGGGTGACAGTCCAAGAGACCCAGTACTTC
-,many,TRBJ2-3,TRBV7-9,CASSTRGSSTDTQYF,TGTGCCAGCAGCACCAGGGGATCTAGCACAGATACGCAGTATTTT
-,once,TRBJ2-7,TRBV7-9,CASSPAGQAYEQYF,TGTGCCAGCAGCCCCGCCGGGCAGGCCTACGAGCAGTACTTC
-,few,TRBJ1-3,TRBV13,CASRAGGPGNTIYF,TGTGCCAGCAGGGCCGGGGGACCTGGAAACACCATATATTTT
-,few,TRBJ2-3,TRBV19,CASAPTSDTQYF,TGTGCCAGTGCTCCTACGTCGGATACGCAGTATTTT
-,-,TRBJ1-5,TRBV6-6,CASRVDRSNQPQHF,TGTGCCAGCAGGGTTGACAGGAGCAATCAGCCCCAGCATTTT
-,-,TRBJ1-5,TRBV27,CASSTQGTNQPQHF,TGTGCCAGCAGTACTCAGGGCACCAATCAGCCCCAGCATTTT
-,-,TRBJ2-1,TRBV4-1,CASSPRSRVSSVNEQFF,TGCGCCAGCAGCCCGAGGTCTCGGGTAAGCTCGGTTAATGAGCAGTTCTTC
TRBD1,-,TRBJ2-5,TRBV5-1,CASSLVGTGEETQYF,TGCGCCAGCAGCTTGGTAGGGACAGGGGAAGAGACCCAGTACTTC
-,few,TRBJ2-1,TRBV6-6,CASSYSTGTYNEQFF,TGTGCCAGCAGTTACTCCACGGGGACTTACAATGAGCAGTTCTTC
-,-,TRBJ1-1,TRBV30,CAWSLGNTEAFF,TGTGCCTGGAGTCTGGGGAACACTGAAGCTTTCTTT
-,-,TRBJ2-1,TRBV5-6,CASSPGTDNEQFF,TGTGCCAGCAGCCCCGGGACGGACAATGAGCAGTTCTTC
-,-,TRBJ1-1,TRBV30,CAWSIGYTEAFF,TGTGCCTGGAGCATCGGGTACACTGAAGCTTTCTTT
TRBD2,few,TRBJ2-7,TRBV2,CASSERGSSYEQYF,TGTGCCAGCAGCGAGCGGGGGAGCTCCTACGAGCAGTACTTC
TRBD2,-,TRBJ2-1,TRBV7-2,CASQRLGAGAYNEQFF,TGTGCCAGCCAACGTCTGGGAGCGGGGGCCTACAATGAGCAGTTCTTC
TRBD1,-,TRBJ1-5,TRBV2,CASQGTGSNQPQHF,TGTGCCAGCCAGGGGACAGGGAGCAATCAGCCCCAGCATTTT
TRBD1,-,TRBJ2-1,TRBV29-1,CSTGQGRYNEQFF,TGCAGCACCGGACAGGGCAGGTACAATGAGCAGTTCTTC
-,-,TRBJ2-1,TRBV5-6,CASSFSAPNEQFF,TGTGCCAGCAGCTTTTCTGCACCCAATGAGCAGTTCTTC
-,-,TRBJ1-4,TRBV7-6,CASSLAMSSEKLFF,TGTGCCAGCAGCTTAGCGATGAGTTCTGAAAAACTGTTTTTT
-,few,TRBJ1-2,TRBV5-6,CASSYGQNYGYTF,TGTGCCAGCAGTTACGGACAGAACTATGGCTACACCTTC
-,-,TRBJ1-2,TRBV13,CASSVWDPRAGYTF,TGTGCCAGCAGCGTCTGGGACCCCCGGGCTGGCTACACCTTC